This entry lists 8 T cell receptor beta chains sequenced from one sample in a study of blood T cell repertoires in COVID-19. Assay: immunoSEQ multiplex PCR; the TCRdb copy retains only in-frame clones and omits some. The sample includes about 82,000 clones, about four fifths of them seen just once. The sequencing sample was made of peripheral blood. The receptors were gathered from a woman aged 40 to 50 with active or convalescent COVID-19.

J is TRBJ2-7 and V is TRBV7-4, with 7 positions matching TRBD2. CDR1 SGHVT and CDR2 SQSDAQ come from the germline V gene. Trimming at V came to 2 bases and at J to 6 bases, leaving 10 bases not matched to a gene. The length of the CDR3 is 15 residues. The CDR3 protein is CASSLRGGQAGEQYF. Here the CDR3 DNA reads TGTGCCAGCAGCTTAAGGGGAGGGCAGGCGGGCGAGCAGTACTTC. The full variable domain, in which reference TRBV7-4 and TRBJ2-7 provide the parts outside the CDR3, is GAGVSQSPRYKVAKRGRDVALRCDSISGHVTLYWYRQTLGQGSEVLTYSQSDAQRDKSGRPSGRFSAERPERSVSTLKIQRTEQGDSAVYLCASSLRGGQAGEQYFGPGTRLTVT.

The rearrangement joins TRBV6-2 or TRBV6-3 to TRBJ2-3; D is perhaps TRBD2 (5 bases). Germline V CDR1 and CDR2: MNHEY, SVGEGT. The CDR3 covers 16 residues. Trimming cost V 2 bases and J 5 bases, with 17 bases left between them. The CDR3 is CASSYTTTLPEDTQYF. CDR3 sequence (DNA): TGTGCCAGCAGTTACACGACTACCCTGCCCGAAGATACGCAGTATTTT.

The rearrangement links TRBV28 to TRBJ1-2, with D possibly TRBD1 on 6 matching bases. CDR1 MDHEN and CDR2 SYDVKM come from the germline V gene. The ends were cut back, 3 bases at V and 7 bases at J, with 12 bases in the middle. CDR3 length: 13 amino acids. CDR3 amino acids: CASSFPQGLGYTF. The CDR3, as DNA: TGTGCCAGCAGTTTTCCCCAGGGGCTTGGCTACACCTTC.

The chain recombines TRBV7-2 with TRBJ1-3; D is perhaps TRBD1 (5 bases). Germline CDR1 SGHTA, CDR2 FQGNSA. V lost 1 base and J lost 3, with 13 bases in between. The CDR3 sequence is 16 residues long. The CDR3 coding sequence is TGTGCCAGCAGCTTAGGAACAGGATGGAGTGGAAACACCATATATTTT. This translates into CASSLGTGWSGNTIYF.

The gene calls are TRBV6-2 or TRBV6-3 and TRBJ1-6; D possibly corresponds to TRBD1 (5 bases). This CDR3 comprises 17 residues. Germline-derived CDR1 and CDR2 are MNHEY and SVGEGT. Trimming left V 4 bases short and J 3 bases short, with 16 bases between. The CDR3 loop is CASSSRRVWDYNSPLHF. The CDR3 DNA reads as TGTGCCAGCAGTTCACGCAGGGTGTGGGACTATAATTCACCCCTCCACTTT.

This clone appeared a few times. The V call is TRBV15, the J call TRBJ1-1, with TRBD1 matching 7 bases. With V trimmed by 0 bases and J by 4 bases, 11 bases remained unmatched. This CDR3 contains 17 residues. From germline, CDR1 is LNHNV and CDR2 YYDKDF (reference sequence). CDR3 sequence: CATSREPHRGTSTEAFF. CDR3 in DNA: TGTGCCACCAGCAGAGAGCCCCACAGGGGTACTAGCACTGAAGCTTTCTTT.

The CDR3 region is CASSLGGGREETQYF. CDR3 coding DNA: TGTGCCAGCAGCCTAGGAGGGGGCAGAGAAGAGACCCAGTACTTC. The chain recombines TRBV7-9 with TRBJ2-5, with D tentatively TRBD1 (7 bases). Germline loops: CDR1 SEHNR, CDR2 FQNEAQ (reference sequence). The CDR3 is 15 amino acids. V dropped 5 bases and J dropped 3 bases, with 16 bases sitting between them.

The genes are TRBV6-5 and TRBJ1-2; possible D gene TRBD1, 6 bases. CDR3 size: 14 residues. Germline lookup yields CDR1 MNHEY and CDR2 SVGAGI. V was pared by 2 bases and J by 4 bases, with 11 bases between. The CDR3 nucleotides read TGTGCCAGCAGTTACGGGGGGGCCGGCTATGGCTACACCTTC. Residues: CASSYGGAGYGYTF.